The 19 T cell receptor beta chains below were found in one sample sequenced in a study of long-term antiretroviral therapy in people with HIV. An immunoSEQ assay, version v3.0, was performed at survey level. Measured with immunoSEQ multiplex PCR; TCRdb has only the in-frame clones, and not every one. The repertoire holds 32,000 or so clones, with over 80% as singletons. Sequenced here: unsorted PBMCs, sampled 3.2 years before starting antiretroviral therapy. These receptors were collected from a middle-aged man with HIV.

The chain joins TRBV6-5 to TRBJ1-1; TRBD1 agrees at 8 bases. The V gene's germline CDR1 is MNHEY and CDR2 SVGAGI. The CDR3 has 15 residues. With 2 bases clipped from V and 5 bases from J, the junction kept 7 bases outside the gene matches. The CDR3 DNA follows: TGTGCCAGCAGTTACCTCCCAGGGGGCGGGACTGAAGCTTTCTTT. Its protein product is CASSYLPGGGTEAFF.

This chain links TRBV9 with TRBJ2-1; perhaps TRBD1 as D (6 bases). Germline CDR1 is SGDLS and CDR2 is YYNGEE. The CDR3 is 17 residues long. Trimming took 0 bases from V and 3 from J, leaving 16 bases between them. The DNA for the CDR3 is TGTGCCAGCAGCGTAGGCCCTAACAGGGCTTACTACAATGAGCAGTTCTTC. It translates to CASSVGPNRAYYNEQFF.

The chain has TRBV4-2 and TRBJ2-1; D ambiguous. Trimming removed 1 base at V and 5 bases at J, with 12 bases between. CDR3 length: 15 amino acids. Germline V gives CDR1 LGHNA, CDR2 YNFKEQ. CDR3 protein: CASSQADARDNEQFF. CDR3 in DNA: TGTGCCAGCAGCCAAGCCGACGCTAGAGACAATGAGCAGTTCTTC.

The chain employs TRBV29-1 and TRBJ2-1; 7 bases agree with TRBD1. The germline CDR1 and CDR2 sequences are SQVTM and ANQGSEA. The CDR3 has 13 residues. J gave up 1 base and V 5 bases, and 2 bases lay outside the gene matches. As DNA, the CDR3 is TGCAGCGTTCACAGGGGTTCCTACAATGAGCAGTTCTTC. It specifies CSVHRGSYNEQFF.

J is TRBJ2-5 and V is TRBV2; either TRBD1 or TRBD2 may supply D (5 bases each). The V end lost 10 bases, the J end lost 0 bases, and 15 bases lay between the germline ends. Germline CDR1 and CDR2: SNHLY and FYNNEI. The CDR3 totals 14 residues. The CDR3 sequence is CATQPPGHQETQYF. The CDR3 DNA reads as TGTGCCACACAACCCCCGGGACACCAAGAGACCCAGTACTTC.

The rearrangement joins TRBV28 to TRBJ2-7; no clear D. V lost 6 bases and J lost 0, with 3 bases in between. This CDR3 is built from 11 residues. The germline CDR1 and CDR2 sequences are MDHEN and SYDVKM. The CDR3: CASSSSYEQYF. In DNA, the CDR3 is TGTGCCAGCAGCTCCTCCTACGAGCAGTACTTC.

The chain employs TRBV4-3 and TRBJ1-6; TRBD1 matches 7 bases. J gave up 9 bases and V 0 bases, and 11 bases lay outside the gene matches. The CDR3 extends over 17 amino acids. CDR1 is LGHNA, CDR2 YSLEER, per germline. CDR3 DNA sequence: TGCGCCAGCAGCCAAGATAAAGGAGGGGGCTTTGGTTCACCCCTCCACTTT. It codes for CASSQDKGGGFGSPLHF.

A single count supports this clone. The chain employs TRBV7-5 and TRBJ2-3; TRBD1, the table's D call, lacks a check against the DNA. TRBV7-5 is termed a pseudogene. The CDR3 spans 15 residues. This CDR3 reads CARRRQGSSTDTQYF. CDR3 bases: TGTGCCAGAAGACGACAGGGCTCTAGCACAGATACGCAGTATTTT.

This clone was counted once. The chain employs TRBV27 and TRBJ2-1; D is perhaps TRBD1 or TRBD2 (5 bases each). Germline assignment: CDR1 MNHEY and CDR2 SMNVEV (reference sequence). The V end was cut by 5 bases, the J end by 11 bases, with 13 bases between. The CDR3 totals 12 residues. CDR3 loop: CASSVEGFKQFF. The CDR3 DNA reads TGTGCCAGCAGTGTCGAGGGGTTCAAGCAGTTCTTC.

V and J are TRBV6-5 and TRBJ1-3; D is ambiguous. Germline V gene sequence: CDR1 MNHEY, CDR2 SVGAGI. V shed 2 bases and J shed 1 base, with 3 bases lying between them. CDR3 length: 13 amino acids. The CDR3 sequence is CASSYRSGNTIYF. In nucleotides, the CDR3 is TGTGCCAGCAGTTACCGTTCTGGAAACACCATATATTTT.

J is TRBJ2-7 and V is TRBV6-6; 8 bases fit TRBD1. The CDR3 is made up of 13 amino acids. Germline CDR1 and CDR2: MNHNY and SVGAGI (reference sequence). Germline trimming cut 5 bases from V and 2 bases from J; bases unmatched to any gene: 2. CDR3 bases: TGTGCCAGCAGTAAGGACAGGGCCTACGAGCAGTACTTC. Amino acid sequence: CASSKDRAYEQYF.

The chain carries TRBV19 and TRBJ1-2; D unresolved. V shed 5 bases and J shed 8 bases, with 21 bases lying between them. The CDR3 is made up of 15 amino acids. The V gene's germline CDR1 is LNHDA and CDR2 SQIVND (reference sequence). CDR3 protein: CASSPPYMGARGYTF. The CDR3, as DNA: TGTGCCAGTAGTCCCCCTTATATGGGAGCCCGCGGCTACACCTTC.

The chain is built from TRBV7-6 and TRBJ1-6; 8 bases are a match to TRBD1. The junction had 7 bases not matched to a gene; V was cut back by 4 bases and J by 8 bases. Per the germline V gene, CDR1 is SGHVS and CDR2 is FNYEAQ. This CDR3 is 15 amino acids long. CDR3 in amino acids: CASSSSQGAYSPLHF. The CDR3 bases are TGTGCCAGCAGCTCCTCGCAGGGGGCTTATTCACCCCTCCACTTT.

J is TRBJ2-7 and V is TRBV5-6, with no clear D. This CDR3 contains 11 residues. V lost 4 bases and J lost 3, with 5 bases in between. The germline V gene encodes CDR1 SGHDT and CDR2 YYEEEE. This chain's CDR3 is CASSLYYEQYF. For the CDR3, the DNA is TGTGCCAGCAGCCTATACTACGAGCAGTACTTC.

The chain uses TRBV10-3 and TRBJ2-7; D gene unclear. V shed 3 bases and J shed 0 bases, with 18 bases lying between them. The CDR3 runs 17 residues. From germline, CDR1 is ENHRY and CDR2 SYGVKD. The CDR3 nucleotides are TGTGCCATCAGTGATTCGACCAACACCCCCAGCTCCTACGAGCAGTACTTC. This encodes CAISDSTNTPSSYEQYF.

This clone has a handful of counts. This chain connects TRBV4-1 to TRBJ2-7, with a possible D match to TRBD1 (5 bases). Per the germline V gene, CDR1 is MGHRA and CDR2 is YSYEKL. V was shortened by 0 bases and J by 2 bases, with 8 bases between the two germline ends. This CDR3 is 14 amino acids long. CDR3 loop: CASSQESRAYEQYF. The CDR3 DNA reads TGCGCCAGCAGCCAAGAATCCAGGGCCTACGAGCAGTACTTC.

The table lists this clone with a few counts. The chain uses TRBV5-4 and TRBJ2-7; D gene ambiguous. In germline, CDR1 is SGHNT, CDR2 YYREEE (reference sequence). The CDR3 is 17 amino acids. The germline V and J ends were trimmed by 1 base and 0 bases, with 17 bases remaining between them. The chain's CDR3 is CASSLSLSPDRSYEQYF. The DNA for the CDR3 is TGTGCCAGCAGCTTGAGCCTCTCGCCGGACCGCTCCTACGAGCAGTACTTC.

The rearrangement uses TRBV28 and TRBJ1-1, with 7 nucleotides matching TRBD1. Germline CDR1 MDHEN, CDR2 SYDVKM. The CDR3 runs 15 residues. Trimming took 10 bases from V and 5 from J; bases not matched to a gene: 16. CDR3 loop: CANNAIRDSKTEAFF. The CDR3 region has the DNA TGTGCCAATAACGCAATTCGGGACAGCAAAACTGAAGCTTTCTTT.

This clone came up once. The chain links TRBV7-9 to TRBJ1-3; D perhaps matches TRBD1 (5 bases). This CDR3 is 16 amino acids long. CDR1 SEHNR and CDR2 FQNEAQ come from the germline V gene (reference sequence). Trimming removed 4 bases at V and 3 bases at J, with 16 bases between. This chain's CDR3 is CASSSPIVGDGNTIYF. The CDR3 DNA follows: TGTGCCAGCAGCTCCCCTATTGTAGGGGATGGAAACACCATATATTTT.